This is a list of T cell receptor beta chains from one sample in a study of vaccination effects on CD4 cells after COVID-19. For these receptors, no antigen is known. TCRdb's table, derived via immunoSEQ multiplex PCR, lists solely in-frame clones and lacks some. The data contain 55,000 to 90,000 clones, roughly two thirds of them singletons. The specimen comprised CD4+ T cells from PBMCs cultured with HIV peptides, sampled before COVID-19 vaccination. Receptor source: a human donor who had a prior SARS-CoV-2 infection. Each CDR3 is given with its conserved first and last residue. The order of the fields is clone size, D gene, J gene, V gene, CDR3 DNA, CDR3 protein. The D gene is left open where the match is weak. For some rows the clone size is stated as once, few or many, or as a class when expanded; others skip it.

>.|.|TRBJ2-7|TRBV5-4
TGTGCCAGCAGCCGAGACCCTTCCTACGAGCAGTACTTC
CASSRDPSYEQYF
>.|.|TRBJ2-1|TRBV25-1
TGTGCCAGCAGCCCCAGAGGGCGGGGCCCTGATGAGCAGTTCTTC
CASSPRGRGPDEQFF
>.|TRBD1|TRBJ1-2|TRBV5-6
TGTGCCAGCAGCCCCCCCGGGACAGGGGCGAATGGCTACACCTTC
CASSPPGTGANGYTF
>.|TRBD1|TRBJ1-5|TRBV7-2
TGTGCCAGCAGCCCAGGGGGGGCTGAGGATCAGCCCCAGCATTTT
CASSPGGAEDQPQHF
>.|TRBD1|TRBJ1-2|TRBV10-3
TGTGCCATCAGTGACAGGGGGGGAGCCCAGGGTGGCTACACCTTC
CAISDRGGAQGGYTF
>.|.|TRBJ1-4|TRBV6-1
TGTGCCAGCAGTGACTGGGGGGGGTGGGACACCACTAATGAAAAACTGTTTTTT
CASSDWGGWDTTNEKLFF
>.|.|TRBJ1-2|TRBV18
TGTGCCAGCTCACCAAGCTATGGCTACACCTTC
CASSPSYGYTF
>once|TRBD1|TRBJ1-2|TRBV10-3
TGTGCCACCACGACAGGGTTGAAGACTGGCTACACCTTC
CATTTGLKTGYTF
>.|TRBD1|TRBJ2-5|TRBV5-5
TGTGCCAGCAGCTCCTGGACAGGGGGTGGGGAGACCCAGTACTTC
CASSSWTGGGETQYF
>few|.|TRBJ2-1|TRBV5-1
TGCGCCAGCAGCTCCGCCCTAGTATCTGGTCAGGTGCAGTTCTTC
CASSSALVSGQVQFF
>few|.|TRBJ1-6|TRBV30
TGTGCCTGGAGTGGAGGTGTTGCAACACCCCTCCACTTT
CAWSGGVATPLHF
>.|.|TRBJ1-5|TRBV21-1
TGTGCCAGCAGCAAAGCTGAGACAGATAGCAATCAGCCCCAGCATTTT
CASSKAETDSNQPQHF
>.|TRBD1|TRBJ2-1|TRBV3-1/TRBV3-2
TGTGCCAGCAGCCATCCTGACAGGGGTACGTATTCCAGTGGAAATGAGCAGTTCTTC
CASSHPDRGTYSSGNEQFF
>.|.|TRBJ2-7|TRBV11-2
TGTGCCAGCAGCTTAGGGATCTCCTACGAGCAGTACTTC
CASSLGISYEQYF
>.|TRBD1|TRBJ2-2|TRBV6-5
TGTGCCAGCAGTCGACAGGGTGCGAACACCGGGGAGCTGTTTTTT
CASSRQGANTGELFF